The entry that follows covers one T cell receptor beta chain sequence. This sample was taken from a study of cytomegalovirus exposure and HLA in healthy donors. Germline CDR1 reads SGHTA; CDR2 reads FQGNSA. The CDR3 is 13 residues long. The V end was cut by 2 bases, the J end by 3 bases, with 8 bases between. Primers included in the PCR were 60 Vbeta and 13 Jbeta primers. Here immunoSEQ multiplex PCR was the method, and the copy in TCRdb shows in-frame clones only, minus some. The sample has about 82,000 clones, around 82% seen once; the top ten hold around 3.4%. This chain links TRBV7-2 with TRBJ2-7, with D possibly matching TRBD2 (5 bases). This receptor was obtained from a man between 50 and 59 years old in good health and CMV-seronegative. Sequences were obtained from PBMCs. DNA of the CDR3: TGTGCCAGCAGCTTAAAAGGAGGCTACGAGCAGTACTTC. Translation: CASSLKGGYEQYF.